This T cell receptor beta chain was captured by sequencing in a study of blood T cell repertoires in COVID-19. The wider study: Italy, Spain and the United States were the sources of the convalescent and acute COVID-19 samples.

This clone was picked up a small number of times. Original processing notes: Estimates of nucleated cell counts were drawn from the amplification of reference gene primers. Profiling relied on immunoSEQ multiplex PCR, and the TCRdb table lists in-frame clones only, not all of them. V, J and clone size derive from that table, while D and trimming were established from the DNA sequence. In the table there are some 140,000 clones, roughly 80% of which are singletons. Ages ranged from roughly 18 to 100 years, with residence in around 24 US areas. The study assigned cohorts using participant-reported clinical history. The CDR3 contains 16 residues. Looked up from germline, CDR1 is LNHDA and CDR2 is SQIVND (reference sequence). The V gene end was trimmed by 5 bases and the J gene end by 1 base; junction bases not matched to a gene: 5.

The sample was PBMCs or T cells enriched from blood (not recorded which). The V gene is TRBV19, the J gene TRBJ2-3, with 11 bases that match TRBD1. The sequence was collected from a man aged 40-49 years with acute COVID-19. The CDR3 DNA is TGTGCCAGTAGTCTAGGGACAGGGGGAGGCACAGATACGCAGTATTTT. It translates to CASSLGTGGGTDTQYF.